These T cell receptor beta chains were read from a single sample in a study of cytomegalovirus exposure and HLA in healthy donors. Libraries were prepared by immunoSEQ multiplex PCR; TCRdb keeps only in-frame clonotypes and omits some of them. The sample yields 200,000 or so clones, 65% to 90% seen once. Sequenced sample: PBMCs. Every receptor here comes from a woman in her twenties or thirties in good health and CMV-seropositive. Both conserved end residues are part of each CDR3. The D gene is left open where the match is weak.

D gene	CDR3 length	J gene	V gene	CDR3 protein	CDR3 DNA
TRBD2	15	TRBJ2-5	TRBV6-1	CASWTSGRVQETQYF	TGTGCCAGTTGGACTAGCGGGAGGGTGCAAGAGACCCAGTACTTC
.	16	TRBJ2-7	TRBV11-2	CASTRRARVGSYEQYF	TGTGCCAGCACCCGACGGGCGAGGGTCGGATCATACGAGCAGTACTTC
.	14	TRBJ1-5	TRBV2	CASTGTHSNQPQHF	TGTGCCAGCACGGGGACTCATTCTAATCAGCCCCAGCATTTT
.	13	TRBJ2-1	TRBV29-1	CSVGQGSYNEQFF	TGCAGCGTAGGCCAGGGCTCCTACAATGAGCAGTTCTTC
.	14	TRBJ2-1	TRBV15	CATSKGLSYNEQFF	TGTGCCACCAGCAAGGGACTCTCCTACAATGAGCAGTTCTTC
.	16	TRBJ2-1	TRBV7-7	CASSQATGRSYNEQFF	TGTGCTAGCAGCCAAGCCACAGGGCGCTCCTACAATGAGCAGTTCTTC
TRBD1	14	TRBJ1-2	TRBV19	CASRRDRGNYGYTF	TGTGCCAGTAGACGGGACAGGGGCAACTATGGCTACACCTTC
.	16	TRBJ2-2	TRBV18	CASSPRGGANTGELFF	TGTGCCAGCTCACCGCGTGGGGGCGCAAACACCGGGGAGCTGTTTTTT
.	12	TRBJ2-2	TRBV6-5	CASLGGTGELFF	TGTGCCAGCCTAGGAGGGACCGGGGAGCTGTTTTTT
.	14	TRBJ2-7	TRBV7-6	CASSLDWGAYEQYF	TGTGCCAGCAGCTTAGACTGGGGCGCCTACGAGCAGTACTTC
.	15	TRBJ2-7	TRBV25-1	CASSPMGQPTYEQYF	TGTGCCAGCAGCCCCATGGGGCAGCCAACTTACGAGCAGTACTTC
TRBD1	15	TRBJ1-5	TRBV2	CASRTGGVSNQPQHF	TGTGCCAGCAGAACAGGGGGCGTGAGCAATCAGCCCCAGCATTTT
.	16	TRBJ1-1	TRBV2	CASSTEAGDMNTEAFF	TGTGCCAGCAGTACCGAAGCGGGAGATATGAACACTGAAGCTTTCTTT
.	16	TRBJ2-1	TRBV2	CASSEFLGGHYNEQFF	TGTGCCAGCAGTGAATTTTTGGGGGGTCACTACAATGAGCAGTTCTTC
TRBD1	12	TRBJ2-7	TRBV28	CASSPGGYEQYF	TGTGCCAGCAGTCCAGGGGGCTACGAGCAGTACTTC
.	13	TRBJ1-2	TRBV18	CASSPPGQYGYTF	TGTGCCAGCTCACCACCGGGACAATACGGCTACACCTTC
TRBD1	15	TRBJ1-2	TRBV6-5	CASRPRGTELYGYTF	TGTGCCAGCAGACCCCGTGGGACAGAACTCTATGGCTACACCTTC
TRBD1	14	TRBJ1-2	TRBV6-6	CASSQDRGGEGYTF	TGTGCCAGCAGTCAGGACAGGGGAGGCGAGGGCTACACCTTC
TRBD2	20	TRBJ2-7	TRBV5-4	CATSGGTRGFGQILPYEQYF	TGTGCCACGAGCGGGGGGACTAGGGGGTTCGGCCAAATCCTCCCCTACGAGCAGTACTTC
.	13	TRBJ1-2	TRBV7-9	CASSLVAEYGYTF	TGTGCCAGCAGCTTAGTGGCTGAATATGGCTACACCTTC
TRBD1	13	TRBJ2-7	TRBV29-1	CSVETGPSYEQYF	TGCAGCGTTGAGACAGGGCCCTCCTACGAGCAGTACTTC
.	14	TRBJ1-1	TRBV15	CATSRDLQLAEAFF	TGTGCCACCAGCAGAGATTTGCAGCTAGCTGAAGCTTTCTTT
.	17	TRBJ1-3	TRBV9	CASSGQTGLGAWNTIYF	TGTGCCAGCAGCGGCCAGACAGGTTTGGGGGCTTGGAACACCATATATTTT
.	14	TRBJ1-1	TRBV27	CASSFQGSNTEAFF	TGTGCCAGCAGTTTTCAGGGGTCGAACACTGAAGCTTTCTTT
TRBD1	15	TRBJ1-4	TRBV7-9	CASSLGDRGNEKLFF	TGTGCCAGCAGCTTGGGGGACAGGGGGAATGAAAAACTGTTTTTT